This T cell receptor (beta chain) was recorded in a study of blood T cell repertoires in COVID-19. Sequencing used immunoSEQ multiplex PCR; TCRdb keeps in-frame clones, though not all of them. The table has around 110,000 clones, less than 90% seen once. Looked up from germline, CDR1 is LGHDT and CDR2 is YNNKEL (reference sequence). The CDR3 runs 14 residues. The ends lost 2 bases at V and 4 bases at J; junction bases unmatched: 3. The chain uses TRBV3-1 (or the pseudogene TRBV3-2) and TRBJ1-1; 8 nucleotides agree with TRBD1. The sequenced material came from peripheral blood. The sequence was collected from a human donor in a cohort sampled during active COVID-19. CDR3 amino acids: CASSQITGGTEAFF. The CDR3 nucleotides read TGTGCCAGCAGCCAAATTACAGGGGGCACTGAAGCTTTCTTT.